The 26 T cell receptor beta chains below were found in one sample sequenced in a study of cytomegalovirus exposure and HLA in healthy donors. It was with 60 Vbeta and 13 Jbeta primers that the PCR ran. Profiling relied on immunoSEQ multiplex PCR, and the TCRdb table lists in-frame clones only, not all of them. Altogether about 160,000 clones are present, around 74% being singletons, with the ten largest covering more than 2.5%. The sample taken for sequencing was PBMCs. The origin of the receptors is a female donor in good health and CMV-seronegative.

This clone has only a few counts. V and J are TRBV7-2 and TRBJ2-1; 9 nucleotides match TRBD2. This CDR3 region has 14 residues. Trimming cost V 8 bases and J 10 bases; bases outside gene matches: 12. Germline-derived CDR1 and CDR2 are SGHTA and FQGNSA. CDR3 amino acids: CASGSVVAGVEQFF. CDR3 coding DNA: TGTGCCAGCGGATCAGTGGTAGCGGGAGTAGAGCAGTTCTTC. The full variable domain, completed using reference TRBV7-2 and TRBJ2-1, is GAGVSQSPSNKVTEKGKDVELRCDPISGHTALYWYRQSLGQGLEFLIYFQGNSAPDKSGLPSDRFSAERTGGSVSTLTIQRTQQEDSAVYLCASGSVVAGVEQFFGPGTRLTVL.

V gene TRBV20-1 combines with J gene TRBJ2-3, with 7 bases identical to TRBD1. The CDR3 spans 11 residues. Per the germline V gene, CDR1 is DFQATT and CDR2 is SNEGSKA (reference sequence). The CDR3, as DNA: TGCAGAGGCCAGGGGGCAGATACGCAGTATTTT. This gives the protein CRGQGADTQYF.

This clone occurred a few times. This chain links TRBV6-6 with TRBJ2-7; 9 bases are a match to TRBD1. In germline, CDR1 is MNHNY, CDR2 SVGAGI (reference sequence). CDR3 length equals 16 residues. The ends lost 6 bases at V and 2 bases at J; junction bases unmatched: 11. CDR3 protein: CASRPLGQGVPYEQYF. CDR3 DNA sequence: TGTGCCAGCAGGCCACTGGGACAGGGAGTACCCTACGAGCAGTACTTC.

In this sample, this clone turned up a few times. The chain couples TRBV30 to TRBJ2-2; D is perhaps TRBD2 (5 bases). Per germline, CDR1 GTSNPN and CDR2 SVGIG (reference sequence). The CDR3 contains 15 residues. V lost 0 bases to trimming and J lost 6 bases, with 14 bases between them. The CDR3, as DNA: TGTGCCTGGAGTGTACGGGGAGCGTTGGCCGGGGAGCTGTTTTTT. Residues: CAWSVRGALAGELFF. The whole variable domain, remainder taken from reference TRBV30 and TRBJ2-2, is SQTIHQWPATLVQPVGSPLSLECTVEGTSNPNLYWYRQAAGRGLQLLFYSVGIGQISSEVPQNLSASRPQDRQFILSSKKLLLSDSGFYLCAWSVRGALAGELFFGEGSRLTVL.

The genes are TRBV10-2 and TRBJ2-2, with D tentatively TRBD2 (6 bases). Trimming took off 4 bases at V and 6 bases at J, with 18 bases between the two ends. Germline V gives CDR1 WSHSY, CDR2 SAAADI. This CDR3 has 16 residues. The CDR3 nucleotides are TGCGCCAGCAGTGCAAGGGGATCAAGGAGGGCCGGGGAGCTGTTTTTT. Translated: CASSARGSRRAGELFF.

The chain links TRBV4-1 to TRBJ1-2; 8 nucleotides align to TRBD1. V lost 4 bases, J lost 3 bases, and 7 bases stayed unmatched. CDR3 length: 15 residues. Germline loops: CDR1 MGHRA, CDR2 YSYEKL. CDR3 amino acids: CASSLRTGTDYGYTF. The CDR3, as DNA: TGCGCCAGCAGCCTACGGACAGGGACCGACTATGGCTACACCTTC.

The chain is built from TRBV18 and TRBJ1-2; TRBD1 is a possible D gene (5 bases). Germline V gene data show CDR1 as KGHSH and CDR2 as LQKENI. CDR3 length: 14 amino acids. The germline V and J ends were trimmed by 3 bases and 2 bases, with 10 bases remaining between them. Here the CDR3 reads CASSPRQRNYGYTF. CDR3 DNA sequence: TGTGCCAGCTCACCCCGACAGCGAAACTATGGCTACACCTTC.

The chain combines TRBV9 with TRBJ2-7; TRBD2 might be the D (6 bases). This CDR3 comprises 14 residues. The V end lost 0 bases, the J end lost 4 bases, and 11 bases lay between the germline ends. CDR1 SGDLS and CDR2 YYNGEE come from the germline V gene. This chain's CDR3 is CASSVDGGRYEQYF. As DNA, the CDR3 is TGTGCCAGCAGCGTAGATGGGGGGAGATACGAGCAGTACTTC. Full variable domain (rest looked up from reference TRBV9 and TRBJ2-7): DSGVTQTPKHLITATGQRVTLRCSPRSGDLSVYWYQQSLDQGLQFLIQYYNGEERAKGNILERFSAQQFPDLHSELNLSSLELGDSALYFCASSVDGGRYEQYFGPGTRLTVT.

The V and J genes are TRBV4-1 and TRBJ1-1; 7 positions match TRBD1. This CDR3 spans 13 amino acids. Germline CDR1 is MGHRA and CDR2 is YSYEKL. V shed 4 bases, J shed 6 bases, and the junction held 5 bases outside the gene matches. CDR3 sequence: CASSRNRGAEAFF. CDR3 nucleotide sequence: TGCGCCAGCAGCCGTAACAGGGGAGCTGAAGCTTTCTTT.

The chain employs TRBV27 and TRBJ2-3; 12 bases fit TRBD2. After removal of 5 bases from V and 6 bases from J, the junction contained 9 bases not matched to a gene. Germline V gene data show CDR1 as MNHEY and CDR2 as SMNVEV (reference sequence). The CDR3 is made up of 16 amino acids. CDR3 in amino acids: CASSPPSGRASDTQYF. As DNA, the CDR3 is TGTGCCAGCAGTCCCCCTAGCGGGAGGGCCTCCGATACGCAGTATTTT.

The chain combines TRBV18 with TRBJ1-1; TRBD1 might be the D (5 bases). V was shortened by 4 bases and J by 1 base, with 7 bases between the two germline ends. The CDR3 extends over 13 amino acids. The germline V gene has CDR1 KGHSH and CDR2 LQKENI. CDR3 nucleotide sequence: TGTGCCAGCTCACGCGACAGGAACACTGAAGCTTTCTTT. Protein sequence: CASSRDRNTEAFF.

The CDR3 coding sequence is TGCGCCAGCAGCGAAGTAGGAGGTGTGGACATTCAGTACTTC. Its protein is CASSEVGGVDIQYF. J is TRBJ2-4 and V is TRBV4-3; D may be TRBD2 (5 bases). This CDR3 has 14 amino acids. The germline V gene has CDR1 LGHNA and CDR2 YSLEER. The V end was cut by 5 bases, the J end by 8 bases, with 16 bases between.

This clone was seen more than once but under ten times. The gene calls are TRBV7-9 and TRBJ1-2, with D hard to call. Germline loops: CDR1 SEHNR, CDR2 FQNEAQ (reference sequence). V dropped 1 base and J dropped 4 bases, with 10 bases sitting between them. The CDR3 is 14 amino acids. The CDR3 reads CASSLGEMSYGYTF. The CDR3 nucleotides are TGTGCCAGCAGCTTAGGGGAGATGAGCTATGGCTACACCTTC.

The gene calls are TRBV27 and TRBJ1-5, with a tentative D call TRBD1 (5 bases). Germline-derived CDR1 and CDR2 are MNHEY and SMNVEV (reference sequence). The CDR3 sequence is 15 residues long. Trimming pared 2 bases from V and 6 bases from J, leaving 14 bases between. CDR3 region: CASSLMAGGGQPQHF. As DNA, the CDR3 is TGTGCCAGCAGTTTAATGGCTGGGGGGGGTCAGCCCCAGCATTTT.

The V and J genes are TRBV7-8 and TRBJ2-3, with 7 bases fitting TRBD2. The junction had 3 bases not matched to a gene; V was cut back by 4 bases and J by 5 bases. The CDR3 covers 13 residues. The germline CDR1 and CDR2 sequences are SGHVS and FQNEAQ. CDR3 protein: CASSWRGIDTQYF. The CDR3 coding sequence is TGTGCCAGCAGCTGGCGGGGGATAGATACGCAGTATTTT.

This clone was seen just once. The chain recombines TRBV5-1 with TRBJ1-1; 8 bases fit TRBD1. Germline CDR1 SGHRS, CDR2 YFSETQ. V trimming: 1 base; J trimming: 5 bases; junction bases outside the gene matches: 7. The CDR3 runs 15 residues. This chain's CDR3 is CASSLFLDRVTEAFF. Written as DNA, the CDR3 is TGCGCCAGCAGCTTGTTCCTGGACAGGGTAACTGAAGCTTTCTTT.

This clone was detected once. The chain recombines TRBV19 with TRBJ1-5; no clear D. There are 13 residues in the CDR3. Trimming stripped 4 bases from V and 3 bases from J, with 7 bases between. Germline V gene sequence: CDR1 LNHDA, CDR2 SQIVND (reference sequence). The CDR3 DNA reads as TGTGCCAGTAGTAGGGAGTTCAATCAGCCCCAGCATTTT. It specifies CASSREFNQPQHF.

J is TRBJ2-5 and V is TRBV11-2; 9 nucleotides line up with TRBD2. The CDR3 sequence is 16 residues long. Germline V gives CDR1 SGHAT, CDR2 FQNNGV. V was clipped by 1 base and J by 5 bases; unmatched bases: 8. The CDR3: CASSLVAGGRGETQYF. The CDR3 nucleotides are TGTGCCAGCAGCTTAGTCGCGGGGGGGCGAGGTGAGACCCAGTACTTC.

V is TRBV11-3 and J is TRBJ2-1, with 9 positions matching TRBD2. The germline V gene encodes CDR1 SGHNT and CDR2 YENEEA. This CDR3 has 16 amino acids. J lost 4 bases, V lost 5 bases, and 9 bases had no gene match. As DNA, the CDR3 is TGTGCCAGCAGCCAGACCGCTAGCGGGGTTTACAATGAGCAGTTCTTC. Protein sequence: CASSQTASGVYNEQFF.

The table lists this clone with a count of one. This chain links TRBV10-2 with TRBJ2-5; tentatively, D is TRBD1 (5 bases). The CDR3 loop spans 13 amino acids. Germline-derived CDR1 and CDR2 are WSHSY and SAAADI. V was trimmed by 9 bases and J by 2 bases, leaving 13 bases between them. CDR3 sequence (DNA): TGCGCCAGTCTCCGGACATTACAAGAGACCCAGTACTTC. Its translation is CASLRTLQETQYF.

The rearrangement uses TRBV7-2 and TRBJ1-2; 7 positions agree with TRBD1. J lost 7 bases, V lost 2 bases, and 10 bases had no gene match. This CDR3 region has 15 residues. Germline assignment: CDR1 SGHTA and CDR2 FQGNSA. CDR3 region: CASSLSGGGTRGYTF. In nucleotides, the CDR3 is TGTGCCAGCAGCTTAAGCGGAGGGGGCACCCGTGGCTACACCTTC.

The chain has TRBV7-6 and TRBJ2-5; 7 nucleotides align to TRBD1. There are 14 residues in the CDR3. CDR1 and CDR2 (germline): SGHVS, FNYEAQ. Losses at the gene ends were 4 bases for V and 2 bases for J; bases not matched to a gene: 4. This chain's CDR3 is CASSYDRAQETQYF. In DNA, the CDR3 is TGTGCCAGCAGCTACGACAGGGCTCAAGAGACCCAGTACTTC.

The chain uses TRBV19 and TRBJ1-1; the match to TRBD1 covers 8 bases. V dropped 6 bases and J dropped 1; count of bases not matched to a gene: 7. The CDR3 extends over 15 amino acids. Germline CDR1 is LNHDA and CDR2 is SQIVND (reference sequence). The CDR3 DNA reads TGTGCCAGTAGCGACGACGACAGGGGGAACACTGAAGCTTTCTTT. This translates into CASSDDDRGNTEAFF.

The rearrangement links TRBV6-5 to TRBJ2-3, with D perhaps matching TRBD1 (6 bases). Germline CDR1 reads MNHEY; CDR2 reads SVGAGI. CDR3 length equals 15 residues. V lost 2 bases to trimming and J lost 0 bases, with 9 bases between them. CDR3 loop: CASSYGGGSTDTQYF. The CDR3 nucleotides are TGTGCCAGCAGTTACGGGGGCGGTAGCACAGATACGCAGTATTTT.

V and J are TRBV7-8 and TRBJ2-2; a weak D match, TRBD1 (6 bases). Germline V CDR1 and CDR2: SGHVS, FQNEAQ. The CDR3 spans 17 residues. The ends were cut back, 5 bases at V and 6 bases at J, with 22 bases in the middle. The CDR3 loop reads CASSPLPNIGGAGELFF. Written as DNA, the CDR3 is TGTGCCAGCAGCCCGCTGCCCAACATTGGGGGCGCCGGGGAGCTGTTTTTT.

The chain employs TRBV4-2 and TRBJ2-1; D unclear. This CDR3 is built from 13 residues. Germline CDR1 is LGHNA and CDR2 is YNFKEQ. With 0 bases removed from V and 6 bases from J, the gap between germline ends came to 6 bases. CDR3 amino acids: CASSQESGNEQFF. The CDR3 bases are TGTGCCAGCAGCCAAGAATCCGGCAATGAGCAGTTCTTC.